One sample yielded the 25 T cell receptor beta chains listed below, sequenced in a study of T-cell reconstitution after alpha-beta-depleted transplantation in children. A library of TCRbeta sequences, prepared with unique molecular identifiers, was generated. Using its own MiXCR run on the PCR reads, TCRdb lists one record per CDR3 protein. The sample consists of about 830,000 distinct CDR3 sequences, under 20% of them appearing once. Material: PBMCs, mostly from graft donor cells, obtained 360 days after TCRalphabeta/CD19-depleted stem cell transplant. The receptors were sampled from a male patient aged 10 to 17 who had a stem cell transplant for acute lymphoblastic leukemia, so the T cells may come from the graft donor.

The chain recombines TRBV11-3 with TRBJ2-2, with TRBD2 identical over 12 bases. From germline, CDR1 is SGHNT and CDR2 YENEEA. The CDR3 loop spans 16 amino acids. J was trimmed by 1 base and V by 6 bases; bases with no gene match: 3. CDR3 amino acids: CASRPGLAGNTGELFF. CDR3 nucleotide sequence: TGTGCCAGCAGACCGGGACTAGCGGGGAACACCGGGGAGCTGTTTTTT. Full variable domain (outside the CDR3, taken from reference TRBV11-3 and TRBJ2-2): EAGVVQSPRYKIIEKKQPVAFWCNPISGHNTLYWYLQNLGQGPELLIRYENEEAVDDSQLPKDRFSAERLKGVDSTLKIQPAELGDSAVYLCASRPGLAGNTGELFFGEGSRLTVL.

The genes are TRBV9 and TRBJ2-7; D is uncertain. In germline, CDR1 is SGDLS, CDR2 YYNGEE. The CDR3 contains 14 residues. V was pared by 0 bases and J by 2 bases, with 9 bases between. CDR3 in amino acids: CASSVDAQTYEQYF. The CDR3 DNA sequence: TGTGCCAGCAGCGTAGATGCACAAACCTACGAGCAGTACTTC.

This chain joins TRBV20-1 and TRBJ2-7; D may be TRBD1 or TRBD2 (6 bases each). Germline assignment: CDR1 DFQATT and CDR2 SNEGSKA (reference sequence). Trimming shortened V by 2 bases and J by 2 bases, and 25 bases separated the two germline ends. The CDR3 runs 18 residues. The CDR3 sequence: CSARYSKIRGLVTYEQYF. CDR3 DNA: TGCAGTGCTAGATACTCCAAGATCCGGGGGCTTGTAACCTACGAGCAGTACTTC.

This clonotype came up a few times. The V call is TRBV20-1, the J call TRBJ1-2; D remains ambiguous. Germline V gene lookup returns CDR1 DFQATT and CDR2 SNEGSKA (reference sequence). V lost 0 bases to trimming and J lost 1 base, with 9 bases between them. The CDR3 sequence is 14 residues long. The CDR3 sequence is CSARDTLGNYGYTF. The CDR3 DNA reads TGCAGTGCTAGAGATACGCTGGGTAACTATGGCTACACCTTC.

In its sample, this clonotype was seen a few times. This chain links TRBV7-9 with TRBJ2-7; D gene uncertain. V was cut by 5 bases and J by 9 bases, with 17 bases left in between. This CDR3 has 13 residues. Germline CDR1 and CDR2: SEHNR and FQNEAQ (reference sequence). CDR3 DNA sequence: TGTGCCAGCAGCCCCATGGGTTGGGGTTGGCAGTACTTC. Translation: CASSPMGWGWQYF.

This clonotype was seen only a few times. V is TRBV7-9 and J is TRBJ2-1; 13 nucleotides match TRBD2. Looked up from germline, CDR1 is SEHNR and CDR2 is FQNEAQ (reference sequence). The CDR3 is 16 amino acids. The ends lost 4 bases at V and 8 bases at J; junction bases unmatched: 8. The CDR3 DNA is TGTGCCAGCAGCTCCCGGACTAGCGGGAGTATCTATGAGCAGTTCTTC. The encoded protein is CASSSRTSGSIYEQFF.

J is TRBJ1-2 and V is TRBV4-1; TRBD1 is a possible D gene (5 bases). V was clipped by 4 bases and J by 4 bases, with 16 bases between them. The germline CDR1 and CDR2 sequences are MGHRA and YSYEKL. The CDR3 extends over 15 amino acids. CDR3 residues: CASSLGAPAAYGYTF. For the CDR3, the DNA is TGCGCCAGCAGCCTCGGGGCCCCTGCTGCCTATGGCTACACCTTC.

The V gene is TRBV20-1, the J gene TRBJ2-3; no clear D gene. Per the germline V gene, CDR1 is DFQATT and CDR2 is SNEGSKA (reference sequence). The CDR3 spans 14 residues. Trimming removed 0 bases at V and 0 bases at J, with 7 bases between. The CDR3 nucleotides are TGCAGTGCTAGAGATCTGATTAGCACAGATACGCAGTATTTT. Its translation is CSARDLISTDTQYF.

This clonotype was observed a handful of times. This chain uses TRBV20-1 with TRBJ2-1; a weak D match, TRBD2 (6 bases). CDR1 is DFQATT and CDR2 is SNEGSKA in the germline V gene (reference sequence). The CDR3 extends over 12 amino acids. The V gene lost 4 bases and the J gene lost 7 bases, with 11 bases spanning the gap. The CDR3 DNA reads as TGCAGTGCTATGGGGGGTCTAAATGAGCAGTTCTTC. Amino acids: CSAMGGLNEQFF.

The chain recombines TRBV5-1 with TRBJ2-5, with a possible D match to TRBD2 (6 bases). Germline assignment: CDR1 SGHRS and CDR2 YFSETQ. Trimming shortened V by 0 bases and J by 0 bases, and 9 bases separated the two germline ends. This CDR3 spans 15 amino acids. The DNA of the CDR3 is TGCGCCAGCAGCTTGGCCCCTAGCGACCAAGAGACCCAGTACTTC. Its translation is CASSLAPSDQETQYF.

V is TRBV7-2 and J is TRBJ2-1; D is unclear. The germline V gene encodes CDR1 SGHTA and CDR2 FQGNSA. V gave up 5 bases and J gave up 6 bases, with 8 bases separating them. The CDR3 is made up of 12 amino acids. CDR3 sequence (DNA): TGTGCCAGCAGCCCTAGGCCCAATGAGCAGTTCTTC. It specifies CASSPRPNEQFF.

This clonotype was counted between two and nine times. This sequence joins TRBV7-8 and TRBJ2-1; maybe TRBD2 (6 bases). The V gene lost 6 bases and the J gene lost 4 bases, with 22 bases spanning the gap. The V gene's germline CDR1 is SGHVS and CDR2 FQNEAQ. This CDR3 spans 17 amino acids. The CDR3 reads CASSKWSSGAWYNEQFF. In DNA, the CDR3 is TGTGCCAGCAGTAAATGGTCCTCGGGAGCATGGTACAATGAGCAGTTCTTC.

This chain links TRBV9 with TRBJ2-7, with 14 bases lining up with TRBD2. The length of the CDR3 is 16 residues. The germline gives CDR1 SGDLS, CDR2 YYNGEE. V lost 5 bases, J lost 1 base, and 5 bases stayed unmatched. CDR3 DNA sequence: TGTGCCAGCAGGGGGGGGACTAGCGGGAGTTCCTACGAGCAGTACTTC. This gives the protein CASRGGTSGSSYEQYF. The full variable domain, with the rest looked up from reference TRBV9 and TRBJ2-7, is DSGVTQTPKHLITATGQRVTLRCSPRSGDLSVYWYQQSLDQGLQFLIQYYNGEERAKGNILERFSAQQFPDLHSELNLSSLELGDSALYFCASRGGTSGSSYEQYFGPGTRLTVT.

The chain joins TRBV7-2 to TRBJ1-1; unclear D gene. V was shortened by 1 base and J by 5 bases, with 14 bases between the two germline ends. The CDR3 spans 15 residues. Germline V gene lookup returns CDR1 SGHTA and CDR2 FQGNSA. The CDR3 DNA reads TGTGCCAGCAGCTTAGTTCGGACGGGAGATACTGAAGCTTTCTTT. Its protein is CASSLVRTGDTEAFF.

V gene TRBV5-1 combines with J gene TRBJ2-4, with D perhaps matching TRBD1 (6 bases). Per germline, CDR1 SGHRS and CDR2 YFSETQ. The CDR3 runs to 14 residues. Trimming took off 5 bases at V and 1 base at J, with 10 bases between the two ends. CDR3: CASRQGRAKNIQYF. CDR3 in DNA: TGCGCCAGCAGACAGGGTCGCGCCAAAAACATTCAGTACTTC.

V usage is TRBV5-6 and J usage is TRBJ2-1, with 8 bases aligning to TRBD1. This CDR3 is 15 amino acids long. The J segment lost 2 bases and the V segment lost 3 bases, leaving 4 bases of the junction unmatched. Per the germline V gene, CDR1 is SGHDT and CDR2 is YYEEEE. The CDR3 nucleotides are TGTGCCAGCAGCTCAGTGGACAGGGCCTACAATGAGCAGTTCTTC. It translates to CASSSVDRAYNEQFF.

The chain uses TRBV12-3 or TRBV12-4 and TRBJ2-5; 8 bases line up with TRBD2. This CDR3 region has 16 residues. V gave up 5 bases and J gave up 3 bases; unmatched junction bases: 11. The CDR3 DNA is TGTGCCAGCAGTCCCGGGAGGGTTTGGCCGAAAGAGACCCAGTACTTC. Protein sequence: CASSPGRVWPKETQYF.

The chain links TRBV20-1 to TRBJ1-2; D unclear. With 0 bases removed from V and 2 bases from J, the gap between germline ends came to 7 bases. The CDR3 contains 13 residues. CDR1 and CDR2 (germline): DFQATT, SNEGSKA (reference sequence). The CDR3 here is CSARDLGNYGYTF. CDR3 nucleotides: TGCAGTGCTAGAGATCTAGGGAACTATGGCTACACCTTC.

There are a few counts of this clonotype. The genes are TRBV9 and TRBJ2-7; 8 bases are shared with TRBD1. Trimming took 3 bases from V and 2 from J; bases not matched to a gene: 10. This CDR3 region has 16 residues. CDR1 and CDR2 (germline): SGDLS, YYNGEE. Here the CDR3 DNA reads TGTGCCAGCAGCGGACAGACAGGGGTGTCTCCCTACGAGCAGTACTTC. This gives the protein CASSGQTGVSPYEQYF.

This clonotype was picked up a small number of times. V and J are TRBV6-5 and TRBJ2-5, with 7 bases matching TRBD2. The length of the CDR3 is 14 residues. J lost 5 bases, V lost 2 bases, and 5 bases had no gene match. Germline V gives CDR1 MNHEY, CDR2 SVGAGI. CDR3 sequence reads: CASSYVGGGETQYF. CDR3 nucleotides: TGTGCCAGCAGTTACGTGGGGGGAGGGGAGACCCAGTACTTC.

CDR3 nucleotide sequence: TGTGCCAGCAGTTACTCGAGAAGCTCTGGGGCCAACGTCCTGACTTTC. Amino acid sequence: CASSYSRSSGANVLTF. The chain has TRBV6-5 and TRBJ2-6; D remains ambiguous. Germline CDR1 is MNHEY and CDR2 is SVGAGI. Trimming removed 0 bases from V and 0 bases from J, with 6 bases in between. This CDR3 comprises 16 residues.

This clonotype came up a few times. V gene TRBV4-2 combines with J gene TRBJ1-3; D gene uncertain. The CDR3 consists of 15 residues. The V end was cut by 1 base, the J end by 3 bases, with 10 bases between. Germline V CDR1 and CDR2: LGHNA, YNFKEQ. The CDR3: CASSQGGSNGNTIYF. The CDR3 nucleotides are TGTGCCAGCAGCCAAGGGGGTTCTAATGGAAACACCATATATTTT.

A note on this clonotype: An end of the junction differs from the germline gene, which may be a read error. Here the CDR3 reads CASSYSSSGRSNEEFF. CDR3 DNA: TGTGCCAGCAGTTACTCGTCCAGCGGGAGGAGCAATGAGGAGTTCTTC. The chain couples TRBV6-5 to TRBJ2-1; 9 nucleotides align to TRBD2. The germline V gene has CDR1 MNHEY and CDR2 SVGAGI. The CDR3 has 16 amino acids.

This rearrangement joins TRBV3-1 to TRBJ2-5; the D gene is possibly TRBD1 (6 bases). The ends were cut back, 4 bases at V and 0 bases at J, with 12 bases in the middle. The CDR3 extends over 15 amino acids. Germline CDR1 reads LGHDT; CDR2 reads YNNKEL (reference sequence). The CDR3: CASSLRQANQETQYF. The CDR3 coding sequence is TGTGCCAGCAGCCTTCGACAGGCCAACCAAGAGACCCAGTACTTC.

This clonotype was counted only a few times. The chain links TRBV12-3 or TRBV12-4 to TRBJ2-4, with TRBD1 as a possible D gene (7 bases). The CDR3 contains 20 residues. The V and J ends lost 3 bases and 0 bases respectively, with 24 bases between them. This CDR3 is CASSLGGIGTAALAKNIQYF. CDR3 DNA sequence: TGTGCCAGCAGTTTGGGGGGTATTGGGACAGCCGCCCTAGCCAAAAACATTCAGTACTTC.